Presented here are 30 T cell receptor beta chains from one specimen sequenced in a study of Ad26.COV2.S vaccination and SARS-CoV-2 variants. This table comes from immunoSEQ multiplex PCR, and its TCRdb copy is limited to in-frame clones, with some not included. The sample shows hundreds of thousands of clones, about 88% of them seen only once. Described treatment: approximately 18 received Ad26.COV2.S at low or high dose, single or two shots; 5 received placebo; per-sample allocation not given. Collection of the samples took place on day 63 after the first injection of vaccine or placebo. Sequences were derived from peripheral blood, sampled in a trial of Ad26.COV2.S vaccine versus placebo. The receptors were gathered from a person between 18 and 65 years old who received the Ad26.COV2.S COVID-19 vaccine or a placebo.

This chain connects TRBV11-2 to TRBJ2-3, with 10 nucleotides matching TRBD2. The CDR3 spans 17 residues. Germline V CDR1 and CDR2: SGHAT, FQNNGV. V was clipped by 3 bases and J by 0 bases; unmatched bases: 6. In DNA, the CDR3 is TGTGCCAGCAGCTTTGCTAGCGGGGGAACTAGCACAGATACGCAGTATTTT. Residues: CASSFASGGTSTDTQYF.

CDR3 protein: CASSGGAGRGTEAFF. CDR3 bases: TGTGCCAGCAGCGGAGGAGCAGGACGGGGGACTGAAGCTTTCTTT. V is TRBV5-6 and J is TRBJ1-1, with a possible D match to TRBD1 (5 bases). Trimming pared 4 bases from V and 5 bases from J, leaving 18 bases between. This CDR3 region has 15 residues. The germline gives CDR1 SGHDT, CDR2 YYEEEE.

The rearrangement joins TRBV19 to TRBJ1-3; 7 bases align to TRBD1. The CDR3 length is 15 residues. Germline CDR1 is LNHDA and CDR2 is SQIVND (reference sequence). Unmatched junction bases numbered 8, after V lost 7 bases and J lost 2 bases. The chain's CDR3 is CASMPFDRAGNTIYF. In nucleotides, the CDR3 is TGTGCCAGTATGCCATTCGACAGGGCTGGAAACACCATATATTTT.

This chain uses TRBV24-1 with TRBJ1-2; TRBD1 matches 9 bases. From germline, CDR1 is KGHDR and CDR2 SFDVKD. The CDR3 contains 14 residues. V lost 7 bases to trimming and J lost 6 bases; unmatched junction nucleotides: 8. This CDR3 is CATRDRDREDGYTF. In nucleotides, the CDR3 is TGTGCCACCAGGGACCGGGACAGGGAGGATGGCTACACCTTC.

The V call is TRBV10-3, the J call TRBJ2-3, with 8 bases matching TRBD1. From germline, CDR1 is ENHRY and CDR2 SYGVKD. The V and J ends lost 7 bases and 0 bases, in that order; junction bases with no gene match: 3. This CDR3 comprises 14 residues. CDR3 DNA: TGTGCCATCACAGGGGGCGCTAGCACAGATACGCAGTATTTT. This gives the protein CAITGGASTDTQYF.

CDR3 coding DNA: TGCGCCAGCAGCATGTCGGGACAGGTAACCTACAATGAGCAGTTCTTC. Protein product: CASSMSGQVTYNEQFF. This sequence joins TRBV5-1 and TRBJ2-1, with 8 bases aligning to TRBD1. Germline CDR1 SGHRS, CDR2 YFSETQ. This CDR3 comprises 16 residues. Trimming at V came to 4 bases and at J to 2 bases, leaving 8 bases not matched to a gene.

The chain combines TRBV19 with TRBJ2-5; no definite D call. Germline assignment: CDR1 LNHDA and CDR2 SQIVND (reference sequence). This CDR3 has 15 residues. V dropped 0 bases and J dropped 2 bases, with 10 bases sitting between them. In DNA form, the CDR3 reads TGTGCCAGTAGTATAGATGGGCACCCTCAAGAGACCCAGTACTTC. This encodes CASSIDGHPQETQYF.

On this clone itself: With only one base between it and a far larger clone, this is likely a read error. J is TRBJ1-1 and V is TRBV6-5; no clear D. In germline, CDR1 is MNHEY, CDR2 SVGAGI. This CDR3 is built from 10 residues. V was pared by 6 bases and J by 4 bases, with 3 bases between. The CDR3 nucleotides read TGTGCCAGCAGGGGCACTGAAGCTTTCTTT. Translation gives CASRGTEAFF.

The chain couples TRBV28 to TRBJ2-5; 9 positions match TRBD2. The junction had 4 bases not matched to a gene; V was cut back by 2 bases and J by 3 bases. Germline V gene sequence: CDR1 MDHEN, CDR2 SYDVKM. The CDR3 loop spans 15 amino acids. The CDR3 here is CASSLAGGPEETQYF. CDR3 bases: TGTGCCAGCAGTTTAGCGGGGGGGCCGGAAGAGACCCAGTACTTC.

This rearrangement joins TRBV27 to TRBJ2-1; D not certain. Trimming cost V 3 bases and J 6 bases, with 9 bases left between them. This CDR3 has 13 residues. Germline V gene sequence: CDR1 MNHEY, CDR2 SMNVEV (reference sequence). CDR3 loop: CASSFTWGNEQFF. The CDR3 DNA reads as TGTGCCAGCAGTTTTACCTGGGGCAATGAGCAGTTCTTC.

This clone has only one observation. The J gene is TRBJ2-7, the V gene TRBV25-1; 8 bases align to TRBD1. CDR3 length equals 14 residues. Germline assignment: CDR1 MGHDK and CDR2 SYGVNS. V lost 8 bases to trimming and J lost 2 bases; unmatched junction nucleotides: 8. For the CDR3, the DNA is TGTGCCAGCGCAAGGACAGGGCCCACCTACGAGCAGTACTTC. As protein: CASARTGPTYEQYF.

This clone was seen more than once but under ten times. This chain uses TRBV7-3 with TRBJ1-5; 9 positions match TRBD1. With 5 bases clipped from V and 7 bases from J, the junction kept 9 bases outside the gene matches. Germline values: CDR1 SGHTA, CDR2 FQGTGA. This CDR3 is 15 amino acids long. In DNA form, the CDR3 reads TGTGCCAGCAGCCCCACCGGGACAGGGAAACAGCCCCAGCATTTT. As protein: CASSPTGTGKQPQHF.

The genes are TRBV5-6 and TRBJ2-7; possibly TRBD1 or TRBD2 for D (5 bases each). Germline-derived CDR1 and CDR2 are SGHDT and YYEEEE. This CDR3 comprises 14 residues. V was clipped by 1 base and J by 7 bases, with 15 bases between them. CDR3 residues: CASSLSGPHREQYF. The CDR3 DNA is TGTGCCAGCAGCTTGTCGGGGCCGCATAGGGAGCAGTACTTC.

The chain combines TRBV5-6 with TRBJ2-3; maybe TRBD2 (5 bases). CDR1 and CDR2 from the germline V gene are SGHDT and YYEEEE. Trimming cost V 0 bases and J 1 base, with 15 bases left between them. This CDR3 comprises 17 residues. The CDR3 DNA sequence: TGTGCCAGCAGCTTGGAGATTGGCGGGCCCCGCACAGATACGCAGTATTTT. This translates into CASSLEIGGPRTDTQYF.

The chain couples TRBV7-9 to TRBJ1-5; a weak D match, TRBD1 (6 bases). The germline V and J ends were trimmed by 5 bases and 1 base, with 12 bases remaining between them. Germline CDR1 SEHNR, CDR2 FQNEAQ (reference sequence). The CDR3 totals 15 residues. The DNA for the CDR3 is TGTGCCAGCAGCAACCAGGGGACGAGCAATCAGCCCCAGCATTTT. It specifies CASSNQGTSNQPQHF.

The V gene is TRBV5-5, the J gene TRBJ2-1, with D perhaps TRBD1 or TRBD2 (5 bases each). V lost 1 base and J lost 8, with 7 bases in between. The CDR3 runs to 12 residues. Per the germline V gene, CDR1 is SGHKS and CDR2 is YYEKEE (reference sequence). CDR3 sequence reads: CASSLLGDEQFF. CDR3 nucleotides: TGTGCCAGCAGCTTGTTGGGGGATGAGCAGTTCTTC. Based on the CDR3 plus reference TRBV5-5 and TRBJ2-1, the full variable domain is DAGVTQSPTHLIKTRGQQVTLRCSPISGHKSVSWYQQVLGQGPQFIFQYYEKEERGRGNFPDRFSARQFPNYSSELNVNALLLGDSALYLCASSLLGDEQFFGPGTRLTVL.

J is TRBJ2-3 and V is TRBV9; D remains ambiguous. The germline gives CDR1 SGDLS, CDR2 YYNGEE. V was cut by 3 bases and J by 5 bases, with 16 bases left in between. The CDR3 totals 15 residues. CDR3 sequence: CASSATLGVGDTQYF. DNA of the CDR3: TGTGCCAGCAGCGCCACCCTAGGAGTAGGAGATACGCAGTATTTT.

This clone was detected a few times. The rearrangement uses TRBV7-9 and TRBJ1-1; D is unclear. Trimming removed 1 base at V and 5 bases at J, with 11 bases between. Germline lookup yields CDR1 SEHNR and CDR2 FQNEAQ (reference sequence). The CDR3 runs to 14 residues. CDR3 nucleotide sequence: TGTGCCAGCAGCTTAGAAGCTTTTTGGACTGAAGCTTTCTTT. This translates into CASSLEAFWTEAFF.

The rearrangement links TRBV12-2 to TRBJ1-1; the listed D gene, TRBD1, was not tested against the DNA. TRBV12-2 is shown as a pseudogene. The CDR3 contains 15 residues. The CDR3 is CASRSAQGEKTEAFF. In DNA form, the CDR3 reads TGTGCAAGTCGCTCAGCACAGGGGGAGAAAACTGAAGCTTTCTTT.

The chain combines TRBV6-5 with TRBJ2-1; TRBD2 agrees at 12 bases. The CDR3 loop spans 15 amino acids. In germline, CDR1 is MNHEY, CDR2 SVGAGI. The ends lost 6 bases at V and 6 bases at J; junction bases unmatched: 6. The CDR3 loop is CASRTPGLAGNEQFF. The CDR3 DNA reads as TGTGCCAGCAGAACCCCGGGACTAGCGGGCAATGAGCAGTTCTTC.

The chain links TRBV9 to TRBJ1-3; D gene unclear. CDR3 length equals 16 residues. Germline CDR1 and CDR2: SGDLS and YYNGEE. V gave up 0 bases and J gave up 0 bases, with 10 bases separating them. The CDR3 spells CASSVGGSHSGNTIYF. The CDR3 nucleotides are TGTGCCAGCAGCGTAGGCGGAAGCCACTCTGGAAACACCATATATTTT.

The V and J genes are TRBV7-9 and TRBJ1-4; weak D call: TRBD1 (5 bases). Looked up from germline, CDR1 is SEHNR and CDR2 is FQNEAQ (reference sequence). The CDR3 is 13 amino acids. Trimming removed 4 bases at V and 13 bases at J, with 16 bases between. CDR3 protein: CASSYQPGSALFF. CDR3 in DNA: TGTGCCAGCAGCTATCAACCAGGGAGCGCACTGTTTTTT.

The rearrangement joins TRBV12-3 or TRBV12-4 to TRBJ2-3; D gene ambiguous. The CDR3 length is 11 residues. The V gene lost 3 bases and the J gene lost 14 bases, with 12 bases spanning the gap. The CDR3 nucleotides are TGTGCCAGCAGTTTCAGTGTGGTAGCGTATTTT. Protein sequence: CASSFSVVAYF.

This chain links TRBV7-9 with TRBJ1-4; 11 nucleotides match TRBD1. From germline, CDR1 is SEHNR and CDR2 FQNEAQ (reference sequence). V shed 11 bases, J shed 4 bases, and the junction held 12 bases outside the gene matches. There are 16 residues in the CDR3. The CDR3 loop reads CAGGQGADPHNEKLFF. DNA of the CDR3: TGTGCCGGAGGACAGGGGGCTGACCCCCATAATGAAAAACTGTTTTTT. The whole variable domain, remainder taken from reference TRBV7-9 and TRBJ1-4, is DTGVSQNPRHKITKRGQNVTFRCDPISEHNRLYWYRQTLGQGPEFLTYFQNEAQLEKSRLLSDRFSAERPKGSFSTLEIQRTEQGDSAMYLCAGGQGADPHNEKLFFGSGTQLSVL.

This chain links TRBV2 with TRBJ1-5; D not resolved. Germline-derived CDR1 and CDR2 are SNHLY and FYNNEI. The CDR3 consists of 14 residues. V was trimmed by 2 bases and J by 5 bases, leaving 10 bases between them. In nucleotides, the CDR3 is TGTGCCAGCAGTGAAAGGGCAGGAGATCAGCCCCAGCATTTT. Protein product: CASSERAGDQPQHF.

The chain is built from TRBV6-5 and TRBJ2-7; D is ambiguous. Between the trimmed V and J ends, which lost 0 bases and 2 bases, there was a span of 8 bases. The length of the CDR3 is 14 residues. Germline CDR1 and CDR2: MNHEY and SVGAGI. The CDR3 DNA reads as TGTGCCAGCAGTTACTCGATGATCACCTACGAGCAGTACTTC. It translates to CASSYSMITYEQYF.

This rearrangement joins TRBV20-1 to TRBJ2-7; the D is unclear. The CDR3 extends over 9 amino acids. Germline assignment: CDR1 DFQATT and CDR2 SNEGSKA (reference sequence). This CDR3 reads CTGLDEQYV. For the CDR3, the DNA is TGCACAGGCCTAGACGAGCAGTACGTC.

The V and J genes are TRBV14 and TRBJ2-3; possibly TRBD2 for D (6 bases). Germline V CDR1 and CDR2: SGHDN, FVKESK. This CDR3 has 17 amino acids. V was cut by 4 bases and J by 1 base, with 18 bases left in between. The CDR3 reads CASSRYRGTPRTDTQYF. The CDR3 nucleotides are TGTGCCAGCAGCCGCTATCGGGGGACTCCTCGCACAGATACGCAGTATTTT.

The chain recombines TRBV6-6 with TRBJ2-7; the D gene is possibly TRBD1 (6 bases). Trimming cost V 5 bases and J 3 bases, with 11 bases left between them. Looked up from germline, CDR1 is MNHNY and CDR2 is SVGAGI (reference sequence). This CDR3 region has 13 residues. The CDR3 sequence is CASSQPDSYEQYV. The CDR3 region has the DNA TGTGCCAGCAGTCAACCGGACAGCTACGAGCAGTACGTC.

The rearrangement uses TRBV28 and TRBJ2-7; possible D gene TRBD2, 6 bases. Trimming shortened V by 2 bases and J by 3 bases, and 11 bases separated the two germline ends. Per germline, CDR1 MDHEN and CDR2 SYDVKM. The length of the CDR3 is 14 residues. CDR3 DNA sequence: TGTGCCAGCAGTTTAGCCCCCGGGGGCTACGAGCAGTACTTC. Translating it yields CASSLAPGGYEQYF.